The clone carrying this T cell receptor (beta chain) turned up a few times. Its cognate antigen is unknown. This CDR3 spans 12 amino acids. Trimming pared 8 bases from V and 6 bases from J, leaving 16 bases between. From germline, CDR1 is SQVTM and CDR2 ANQGSEA. The data were obtained in a study of CD8+ T cells in alopecia areata. General observations from the study: Unlike in mice, where it was clearer, TCR sharing across patients was less clear, possibly HLA-related.

RNA was isolated and reverse transcribed to cDNA, the sequencing template. Clones were sequenced by immunoSEQ multiplex PCR, and TCRdb holds only the in-frame ones, with some missing. The sample yields approximately 150,000 clones, about three fifths seen once. The rearrangement uses TRBV29-1 and TRBJ1-1; possible D gene TRBD1, 5 bases. The sequencing input was CD4+ T cells sorted from blood. The sequence was obtained from a human donor in good health. CDR3 protein: CSNRDLGAEAFF. The CDR3 DNA sequence: TGCAGCAACCGGGACTTAGGCGCTGAAGCTTTCTTT.